One and the same sample provided the 25 T cell receptor beta chains below, sequenced in a study. One entry per CDR3 protein, called by TCRdb with MiXCR from the RT-PCR reads. The sample contains around 700,000 distinct CDR3 sequences, around 14% of which appear only once. The sample comprised memory CD4+ T cells from blood. These TCRs come from a female donor in good health, serving as a healthy control.

The V gene is TRBV2, the J gene TRBJ2-7; D is possibly TRBD1 or TRBD2 (5 bases each). CDR3 length: 13 residues. The germline V gene has CDR1 SNHLY and CDR2 FYNNEI. V lost 7 bases and J 2 bases, leaving 12 bases between the germline ends. CDR3 nucleotide sequence: TGTGCCAGCATCCCCGGGACGACCTACGAGCAGTACTTC. Amino acids: CASIPGTTYEQYF.

The rearrangement links TRBV7-8 to TRBJ2-2; maybe TRBD1 (5 bases). The V gene lost 1 base and the J gene lost 7 bases, with 19 bases spanning the gap. The CDR3 has 17 residues. The germline CDR1 and CDR2 sequences are SGHVS and FQNEAQ. The CDR3: CASSLVGRIRDNGELFF. CDR3 in DNA: TGTGCCAGCAGCTTAGTTGGAAGGATCAGGGATAACGGGGAGCTGTTTTTT.

This clonotype was counted many times. V usage is TRBV7-2 and J usage is TRBJ2-3; D may be TRBD1 (6 bases). CDR3 length: 15 residues. Trimming left V 5 bases short and J 10 bases short, with 22 bases between. The germline gives CDR1 SGHTA, CDR2 FQGNSA. CDR3 in amino acids: CASSIGPQGHQAQYF. CDR3 DNA: TGTGCCAGCAGCATTGGGCCACAGGGTCATCAGGCGCAGTATTTT.

This clonotype was seen a few times. This chain connects TRBV12-3 or TRBV12-4 to TRBJ2-7, with D perhaps matching TRBD1 (6 bases). V was shortened by 9 bases and J by 2 bases, with 20 bases between the two germline ends. The CDR3 consists of 15 residues. The CDR3, as DNA: TGTGCCAGAACAGCCCTACAGGGTAGGACCTACGAGCAGTACTTC. Translated: CARTALQGRTYEQYF.

The genes are TRBV5-1 and TRBJ2-7, with 8 bases lining up with TRBD2. V lost 1 base and J lost 2; bases outside the gene matches: 8. CDR1 is SGHRS and CDR2 is YFSETQ in the germline V gene. The CDR3 consists of 16 residues. This chain's CDR3 is CASSLNIALAAYEQYF. The CDR3 nucleotides are TGCGCCAGCAGCTTGAACATAGCACTAGCGGCCTACGAGCAGTACTTC.

There are many counts of this clonotype. The gene calls are TRBV6-5 and TRBJ1-1; no definite D call. Germline V gives CDR1 MNHEY, CDR2 SVGAGI. Trimming took off 10 bases at V and 4 bases at J, with 13 bases between the two ends. CDR3 size: 12 residues. CDR3 region: CATQELGTEAFF. The CDR3 nucleotides are TGTGCCACCCAGGAGTTGGGCACTGAAGCTTTCTTT.

This clonotype was seen more than once but under ten times. V gene TRBV11-2 combines with J gene TRBJ2-2, with no clear D. V gave up 5 bases and J gave up 3 bases, with 7 bases separating them. CDR3 length equals 13 residues. The germline V gene has CDR1 SGHAT and CDR2 FQNNGV. Here the CDR3 DNA reads TGTGCCAGCAGCGTATGGTACACCGGGGAGCTGTTTTTT. Encoded protein: CASSVWYTGELFF.

The chain carries TRBV5-6 and TRBJ2-2; D tentatively fits TRBD1 or TRBD2 (6 bases each). CDR1 and CDR2 from the germline V gene are SGHDT and YYEEEE. The V end was cut by 5 bases, the J end by 5 bases, with 16 bases between. This CDR3 has 15 residues. CDR3 sequence (DNA): TGTGCCAGCAGGAGAAGGGGGACTGGAACCGGGGAGCTGTTTTTT. As protein: CASRRRGTGTGELFF.

The V call is TRBV20-1, the J call TRBJ2-1, with unresolved D. In germline, CDR1 is DFQATT, CDR2 SNEGSKA (reference sequence). V was cut by 0 bases and J by 4 bases, with 16 bases left in between. The CDR3 is 16 amino acids. The DNA of the CDR3 is TGCAGTGCTAGAGATCTGGGCGGAGCTTCTTACAATGAGCAGTTCTTC. Translation gives CSARDLGGASYNEQFF.

V usage is TRBV20-1 and J usage is TRBJ1-6; D is ambiguous. Germline V gene data show CDR1 as DFQATT and CDR2 as SNEGSKA (reference sequence). The CDR3 consists of 15 residues. V lost 7 bases to trimming and J lost 5 bases, with 18 bases between them. The CDR3 region is CSVIRTGSHNSPLHF. The CDR3 DNA reads as TGCAGTGTGATTAGGACTGGCAGTCATAATTCACCCCTCCACTTT.

This clonotype showed up just once. The CDR3, as DNA: TGTGCCAGCAGTTTAGAAGGGACTTCCACCGGGGAGCTGTTTTTT. It is translated as CASSLEGTSTGELFF. This chain uses TRBV27 with TRBJ2-2, with a possible D match to TRBD2 (6 bases). CDR1 MNHEY and CDR2 SMNVEV come from the germline V gene (reference sequence). Trimming left V 2 bases short and J 4 bases short, with 11 bases between. This CDR3 region has 15 residues.

V is TRBV29-1 and J is TRBJ1-2; D is ambiguous. The germline V gene has CDR1 SQVTM and CDR2 ANQGSEA. Trimming stripped 6 bases from V and 5 bases from J, with 22 bases between. The CDR3 totals 15 residues. CDR3 amino acids: CSVEGGIGSPYGYTF. CDR3 coding DNA: TGCAGCGTCGAGGGCGGAATAGGGAGTCCTTATGGCTACACCTTC.

The chain joins TRBV7-8 to TRBJ2-3; no reliable D call. The ends were cut back, 6 bases at V and 0 bases at J, with 7 bases in the middle. The CDR3 consists of 13 residues. Germline V CDR1 and CDR2: SGHVS, FQNEAQ. In nucleotides, the CDR3 is TGTGCCAGCAGGCTACACAGCACAGATACGCAGTATTTT. Translating gives CASRLHSTDTQYF.

This clonotype was detected ten times or more. The rearrangement links TRBV20-1 to TRBJ1-2; 10 positions agree with TRBD1. V trimming: 1 base; J trimming: 8 bases; junction bases outside the gene matches: 7. This CDR3 has 14 residues. Germline CDR1 reads DFQATT; CDR2 reads SNEGSKA (reference sequence). CDR3 region: CSARGRDRGYGYTF. As DNA, the CDR3 is TGCAGTGCTAGAGGACGGGACAGGGGATACGGCTACACCTTC.

In nucleotides, the CDR3 is TGTGCCAGCAGTTACAGACGGTGGTTAAGGAATGAGCAGTTCTTC. This gives the protein CASSYRRWLRNEQFF. V gene TRBV6-5 combines with J gene TRBJ2-1; D gene ambiguous. CDR3 length equals 15 residues. Germline V lookup: CDR1 MNHEY, CDR2 SVGAGI. Between the trimmed V and J ends, which lost 2 bases and 7 bases, there was a span of 15 bases.

This rearrangement joins TRBV12-3 or TRBV12-4 to TRBJ2-5; 11 bases match TRBD2. J was trimmed by 5 bases and V by 6 bases; bases with no gene match: 11. The CDR3 spans 16 residues. DNA of the CDR3: TGTGCCAGCAGCGTCTCTTTAGCGGGAGGGCAGGAGACCCAGTACTTC. Amino acids: CASSVSLAGGQETQYF.

In this sample, this clonotype turned up a few times. The rearrangement joins TRBV4-3 to TRBJ1-1; D uncertain. Deletions cut 0 bases from V and 0 bases from J, with 11 bases between. This CDR3 has 16 amino acids. The germline CDR1 and CDR2 sequences are LGHNA and YSLEER. The CDR3, as DNA: TGCGCCAGCAGCCAAGATCCGGGTCCGATGAACACTGAAGCTTTCTTT. It yields the protein CASSQDPGPMNTEAFF.

This clonotype has ten or more counts. The chain employs TRBV7-2 and TRBJ2-7, with 10 bases aligning to TRBD1. The V gene end was trimmed by 4 bases and the J gene end by 3 bases; junction bases not matched to a gene: 3. The CDR3 runs to 14 residues. The germline V gene encodes CDR1 SGHTA and CDR2 FQGNSA. This CDR3 reads CASSSTGGVYEQYF. CDR3 sequence (DNA): TGTGCCAGCAGCTCGACAGGGGGCGTCTACGAGCAGTACTTC.

The sample holds a few counts of this clonotype. The V and J genes are TRBV4-3 and TRBJ1-1; D is unresolved. Germline CDR1 and CDR2: LGHNA and YSLEER. CDR3 length: 15 amino acids. The V end was cut by 4 bases, the J end by 0 bases, with 12 bases between. The CDR3 DNA reads as TGCGCCAGCAGCCGCCTCACAGCGGTGAACACTGAAGCTTTCTTT. Translating gives CASSRLTAVNTEAFF.

This clonotype was observed a handful of times. V gene TRBV12-3 or TRBV12-4 combines with J gene TRBJ2-1; 7 nucleotides align to TRBD2. Trimming at V came to 5 bases and at J to 14 bases, leaving 9 bases not matched to a gene. The CDR3 length is 12 residues. The DNA of the CDR3 is TGTGCCAGCAGTAACCCAGCGGGAACGAAGTTCTTC. Translated: CASSNPAGTKFF.

The chain couples TRBV18 to TRBJ1-1; TRBD1 matches 9 bases. Unmatched junction bases numbered 6, after V lost 3 bases and J lost 4 bases. The CDR3 has 15 residues. Germline V CDR1 and CDR2: KGHSH, LQKENI. In DNA, the CDR3 is TGTGCCAGCTCACCGACATGGACAGGGGCCACTGAAGCTTTCTTT. This sequence encodes CASSPTWTGATEAFF.

J is TRBJ2-3 and V is TRBV5-1; tentative D call: TRBD1 (5 bases). CDR1 and CDR2 (germline): SGHRS, YFSETQ. The V and J ends lost 0 bases and 0 bases respectively, with 11 bases between them. This CDR3 comprises 16 residues. The CDR3 DNA reads as TGCGCCAGCAGCTTGGCAGGGTACACTAGCACAGATACGCAGTATTTT. Protein product: CASSLAGYTSTDTQYF.

Only a few counts were recorded for this clonotype. The chain has TRBV7-9 and TRBJ2-7; 7 nucleotides line up with TRBD2. V lost 2 bases, J lost 2 bases, and 15 bases stayed unmatched. Germline CDR1 and CDR2: SEHNR and FQNEAQ (reference sequence). CDR3 length: 18 amino acids. The DNA for the CDR3 is TGTGCCAGCAGCTTAAACGTCCGGAACGACGGACTAGCCTACGAGCAGTACTTC. Encoded protein: CASSLNVRNDGLAYEQYF.

V and J are TRBV4-3 and TRBJ2-1; 14 nucleotides line up with TRBD2. V gave up 1 base and J gave up 7 bases; unmatched junction bases: 3. This CDR3 spans 16 amino acids. Germline lookup yields CDR1 LGHNA and CDR2 YSLEER. CDR3 in amino acids: CASSQGLAGGPNEQFF. The CDR3 DNA reads TGCGCCAGCAGCCAAGGACTAGCGGGGGGGCCAAATGAGCAGTTCTTC.

The chain is built from TRBV7-2 and TRBJ1-2, with 7 bases matching TRBD1. The CDR3 is made up of 15 amino acids. Germline assignment: CDR1 SGHTA and CDR2 FQGNSA. J lost 4 bases, V lost 5 bases, and 10 bases had no gene match. CDR3 in amino acids: CASSVRQGGGYGYTF. In DNA, the CDR3 is TGTGCCAGCAGCGTACGACAGGGCGGTGGCTATGGCTACACCTTC.